A selection of T cell receptor beta chains follows, all from one sample in a study of regulatory T cells in long-lasting Graves disease. TCRdb re-analysed the multiplex PCR reads in MiXCR, keeping a single row per CDR3 protein. The table shows 650,000 to 700,000 distinct CDR3 sequences, with 30% occurring only once. Source: peripheral blood mononuclear cells (PBMCs), taken when the disease was refractory, from a patient treated with antithyroid drugs. The receptors shown here come from a female donor with Graves disease. CDR3s include the opening cysteine and the closing phenylalanine or tryptophan. The order of the fields is V gene, clone size, J gene, D gene, CDR3 DNA, CDR3 protein. D genes are given only for firm matches. Not all rows give a size; the values are once, few, many and, for expanded clones, a class.

V gene: TRBV27; clone size: NA; J gene: TRBJ1-2; D gene: NA; CDR3 DNA: TGTGCCAGCAGTTACTCGGCTTTTTCGAACTATGGCTACACCTTC; CDR3 protein: CASSYSAFSNYGYTF
V gene: TRBV2; clone size: many; J gene: TRBJ1-1; D gene: NA; CDR3 DNA: TGTGCCAGCAGCGCTCTCCGGGGGAGGAACACTGAAGCTTTCTTT; CDR3 protein: CASSALRGRNTEAFF
V gene: TRBV20-1; clone size: NA; J gene: TRBJ1-5; D gene: NA; CDR3 DNA: TGCAGTGCTAGAAAAGGGTCAGTTCCCCGCAATCAGCCCCAGCATTTT; CDR3 protein: CSARKGSVPRNQPQHF
V gene: TRBV20-1; clone size: NA; J gene: TRBJ2-7; D gene: NA; CDR3 DNA: TGCAGTGCCGAGAGTAGACTCTACGAGCAGTACTTC; CDR3 protein: CSAESRLYEQYF
V gene: TRBV9; clone size: NA; J gene: TRBJ1-1; D gene: NA; CDR3 DNA: TGTGCCAGCAGCGTGATCCAGAACACTGAAGCTTTCTTT; CDR3 protein: CASSVIQNTEAFF
V gene: TRBV20-1; clone size: NA; J gene: TRBJ1-2; D gene: NA; CDR3 DNA: TGCAGTGGTAAAGCAACCTATGGCTACACCTTC; CDR3 protein: CSGKATYGYTF
V gene: TRBV29-1; clone size: NA; J gene: TRBJ1-6; D gene: TRBD1; CDR3 DNA: TGCAGCGTGGCCCGGGACAGGGGTTCACCCCTCCACTTT; CDR3 protein: CSVARDRGSPLHF
V gene: TRBV5-1; clone size: many; J gene: TRBJ1-2; D gene: NA; CDR3 DNA: TGCGCCAGCAGCTTGCGGCCAAGGGATGGCTACACCTTC; CDR3 protein: CASSLRPRDGYTF
V gene: TRBV7-6; clone size: NA; J gene: TRBJ2-7; D gene: TRBD2; CDR3 DNA: TGTGCCAGCAGCCCCCGGGGGGGGGGCTCCTACGAGCAGTACTTC; CDR3 protein: CASSPRGGGSYEQYF
V gene: TRBV28; clone size: NA; J gene: TRBJ1-2; D gene: TRBD1; CDR3 DNA: TGTGCCAGCAGTTACCGCAGGGGGCTTGATGGCTACACCTTC; CDR3 protein: CASSYRRGLDGYTF
V gene: TRBV30; clone size: NA; J gene: TRBJ1-5; D gene: NA; CDR3 DNA: TGTGCCTGGAGTTCGGGGCATACTTCCCCCGGGGGAAGCAATCAGCCCCAGCATTTT; CDR3 protein: CAWSSGHTSPGGSNQPQHF
V gene: TRBV29-1; clone size: NA; J gene: TRBJ1-2; D gene: NA; CDR3 DNA: TGCAGCTCTTACTCTCCGGGGGACCAAGCCAACTATGGCTACACCTTC; CDR3 protein: CSSYSPGDQANYGYTF
V gene: TRBV25-1; clone size: few; J gene: TRBJ2-2; D gene: NA; CDR3 DNA: TGTGCCAGCAGTGAAAGTGGGCGGATGGGCTCCGGGGAGCTGTTTTTT; CDR3 protein: CASSESGRMGSGELFF
V gene: TRBV12-3/TRBV12-4; clone size: few; J gene: TRBJ1-5; D gene: NA; CDR3 DNA: TGTGCCAGCAAACGGGACTTAGATCAGCCCCAGCATTTT; CDR3 protein: CASKRDLDQPQHF
V gene: TRBV6-5; clone size: NA; J gene: TRBJ1-1; D gene: NA; CDR3 DNA: TGTGCCAGCAGTTACTCGAATCGGGGGTGGAGCACTGAAGCTTTCTTT; CDR3 protein: CASSYSNRGWSTEAFF
V gene: TRBV7-9; clone size: few; J gene: TRBJ1-1; D gene: NA; CDR3 DNA: TGTGCCAGCAGCCCTCCCGTCGGCTTTAACACTGAAGCTTTCTTT; CDR3 protein: CASSPPVGFNTEAFF
V gene: TRBV7-3; clone size: once; J gene: TRBJ2-2; D gene: TRBD2; CDR3 DNA: TGTGCCAGCAGACGTATTACTAGCGGGATCACCGGGGAGCTGTTTTTT; CDR3 protein: CASRRITSGITGELFF
V gene: TRBV5-1; clone size: NA; J gene: TRBJ2-7; D gene: NA; CDR3 DNA: TGCGCCAGCAGCCCTGACGGGGGCTACGAGCAGTACTTC; CDR3 protein: CASSPDGGYEQYF
V gene: TRBV3-1; clone size: NA; J gene: TRBJ2-2; D gene: TRBD1; CDR3 DNA: TGTGCCAGCAGCCAAGATGGGTTGGCAGGGGGCTTGACCGGGGAGCTGTTTTTT; CDR3 protein: CASSQDGLAGGLTGELFF
V gene: TRBV30; clone size: NA; J gene: TRBJ1-1; D gene: NA; CDR3 DNA: TGTGCCTGGAGTCCTATCGAAGTGGGCACTGAAGCTTTCTTT; CDR3 protein: CAWSPIEVGTEAFF
V gene: TRBV30; clone size: NA; J gene: TRBJ2-2; D gene: TRBD2; CDR3 DNA: TGTGCCTGGGCACTAGCGGGAGGGCCCGGGGAGCTGTTTTTT; CDR3 protein: CAWALAGGPGELFF
V gene: TRBV7-9; clone size: once; J gene: TRBJ1-2; D gene: NA; CDR3 DNA: TGTGCCAGCAGCTCCGTTTTGTTTGGGGGCTATGGCTACACCTTC; CDR3 protein: CASSSVLFGGYGYTF
V gene: TRBV2; clone size: few; J gene: TRBJ1-5; D gene: NA; CDR3 DNA: TGTGCCAGCAGTGAACTTCGGGCCTCTAGTGGCAATCAGCCCCAGCATTTT; CDR3 protein: CASSELRASSGNQPQHF
V gene: TRBV27; clone size: many; J gene: TRBJ2-7; D gene: TRBD2; CDR3 DNA: TGTGCCAGCAGTCCCGGGGGGGTAGCGGGAGTAGACTACGAGCAGTACTTC; CDR3 protein: CASSPGGVAGVDYEQYF
V gene: TRBV2; clone size: many; J gene: TRBJ1-4; D gene: TRBD1; CDR3 DNA: TGTGCCAGCAGTGAGACGGACAGGGGTGGTGAAAAACTGTTTTTT; CDR3 protein: CASSETDRGGEKLFF
V gene: TRBV6-1; clone size: many; J gene: TRBJ2-2; D gene: NA; CDR3 DNA: TGTGCCAGCAGTGAAAGGAGGACGGCGAACACCGGGGAGCTGTTTTTT; CDR3 protein: CASSERRTANTGELFF
V gene: TRBV18; clone size: NA; J gene: TRBJ1-1; D gene: NA; CDR3 DNA: TGTGCCAGCTCACAGACCAGGATGTCAGACACTGAAGCTTTCTTT; CDR3 protein: CASSQTRMSDTEAFF
V gene: TRBV20-1; clone size: NA; J gene: TRBJ2-7; D gene: TRBD2; CDR3 DNA: TGCAGTGCTACTAACCTCCCGGGAGGTTCCTACGAGCAGTACTTC; CDR3 protein: CSATNLPGGSYEQYF
V gene: TRBV6-5; clone size: many; J gene: TRBJ1-2; D gene: NA; CDR3 DNA: TGTGCCAGCAGTTACACGACAGCCTCCTATGGCTACACCTTC; CDR3 protein: CASSYTTASYGYTF
V gene: TRBV20-1; clone size: NA; J gene: TRBJ1-2; D gene: NA; CDR3 DNA: TGCAGTGCTAGAGATCCCGGGCGACTATGGACCTTC; CDR3 protein: CSARDPGRLWTF
V gene: TRBV6-1; clone size: NA; J gene: TRBJ1-2; D gene: TRBD1; CDR3 DNA: TGTGCCAGCACCCCAGGGGCGACAGGGGGCGACTATGGCTACACCTTC; CDR3 protein: CASTPGATGGDYGYTF
V gene: TRBV6-1; clone size: many; J gene: TRBJ2-5; D gene: NA; CDR3 DNA: TGTGCCAGCAGTGAGGGAGTCTATCGGACCCAAGAGACCCAGTACTTC; CDR3 protein: CASSEGVYRTQETQYF
V gene: TRBV7-9; clone size: NA; J gene: TRBJ1-1; D gene: TRBD1; CDR3 DNA: TGTGCCAGCAGCTTAGCGGGACAGATGAACACTGAAGCTTTCTTT; CDR3 protein: CASSLAGQMNTEAFF
V gene: TRBV11-3; clone size: NA; J gene: TRBJ2-3; D gene: NA; CDR3 DNA: TGTGCCAGCAGCTTAGATCGGGCAGGCTGGAATACGCAGTATTTT; CDR3 protein: CASSLDRAGWNTQYF
V gene: TRBV11-2; clone size: NA; J gene: TRBJ2-5; D gene: NA; CDR3 DNA: TGTGCCAGCAGCCCCCCATGGGACAACCAAGAGACCCAGTACTTC; CDR3 protein: CASSPPWDNQETQYF
V gene: TRBV11-2; clone size: many; J gene: TRBJ2-7; D gene: TRBD2; CDR3 DNA: TGTGCCAGCAGCCAGAGGACTAGCGGGAACTACGAGCAGTACTTC; CDR3 protein: CASSQRTSGNYEQYF
V gene: TRBV19; clone size: NA; J gene: TRBJ2-2; D gene: NA; CDR3 DNA: TGTGCCAGTAGCATAGGGGGTCGGGCCGGGGAGCTGTTTTTT; CDR3 protein: CASSIGGRAGELFF
V gene: TRBV3-1; clone size: NA; J gene: TRBJ1-1; D gene: NA; CDR3 DNA: TGTGCCAGCAGCCTGCGGGGCGGTTCAGCTAACACTGAAGCTTTCTTT; CDR3 protein: CASSLRGGSANTEAFF
V gene: TRBV20-1; clone size: few; J gene: TRBJ2-2; D gene: NA; CDR3 DNA: TGCAGTGCTTCGGGTCAGAACACCGGGGAGCTGTTTTTT; CDR3 protein: CSASGQNTGELFF
V gene: TRBV2; clone size: many; J gene: TRBJ1-5; D gene: NA; CDR3 DNA: TGTGCCAGCAGCCAAGGGGTAGATCAGCCCCAGCATTTT; CDR3 protein: CASSQGVDQPQHF
V gene: TRBV20-1; clone size: few; J gene: TRBJ1-4; D gene: NA; CDR3 DNA: TGCAGTGCTAGAGTCCCGGGGGTGGAAAAACTGTTTTTT; CDR3 protein: CSARVPGVEKLFF
V gene: TRBV6-1; clone size: NA; J gene: TRBJ2-1; D gene: TRBD2; CDR3 DNA: TGTGCCAGCGGTACTAGCGGTTCCTCCTACAATGAGCAGTTCTTC; CDR3 protein: CASGTSGSSYNEQFF
V gene: TRBV19; clone size: NA; J gene: TRBJ2-7; D gene: NA; CDR3 DNA: TGTGCCAGTACCTCGGGAGGGGACAGCGAATACGAGCAGTACTTC; CDR3 protein: CASTSGGDSEYEQYF
V gene: TRBV9; clone size: NA; J gene: TRBJ2-5; D gene: TRBD2; CDR3 DNA: TGTGCCAGCAGCGTGGGACTAGCGGGAGGGAATCAAGAGACCCAGTACTTC; CDR3 protein: CASSVGLAGGNQETQYF
V gene: TRBV5-1; clone size: few; J gene: TRBJ1-5; D gene: NA; CDR3 DNA: TGCGCCAGCAGCAATGGTATTGATCAGCCCCAGCATTTT; CDR3 protein: CASSNGIDQPQHF
V gene: TRBV7-9; clone size: NA; J gene: TRBJ2-7; D gene: TRBD1; CDR3 DNA: TGTGCCAGCAGCTTAGCGCCCGGACAGGGTGCCCACGAGCAGTACTTC; CDR3 protein: CASSLAPGQGAHEQYF
V gene: TRBV30; clone size: NA; J gene: TRBJ1-1; D gene: NA; CDR3 DNA: TGTGCCTGGAGTGTCACGCTCACTGAAGCTTTCTTT; CDR3 protein: CAWSVTLTEAFF
V gene: TRBV10-3; clone size: NA; J gene: TRBJ2-7; D gene: NA; CDR3 DNA: TGTGCCATCAGTGGTGACTCCTACGAGCAGTACTTC; CDR3 protein: CAISGDSYEQYF
V gene: TRBV28; clone size: few; J gene: TRBJ1-5; D gene: NA; CDR3 DNA: TGTGCCAGCACCAATTGGGGGTTCGGTCAGCCCCAGCATTTT; CDR3 protein: CASTNWGFGQPQHF
V gene: TRBV13; clone size: NA; J gene: TRBJ1-1; D gene: TRBD1; CDR3 DNA: TGTGCCAGCAGTCAACGACAGGGGCGTAAGAGCACTGAAGCTTTCTTT; CDR3 protein: CASSQRQGRKSTEAFF
V gene: TRBV9; clone size: few; J gene: TRBJ2-7; D gene: NA; CDR3 DNA: TGTGCCAGCAGCGTAGGATCATGGCAGGAGCAGTACTTC; CDR3 protein: CASSVGSWQEQYF
V gene: TRBV3-1; clone size: NA; J gene: TRBJ2-7; D gene: NA; CDR3 DNA: TGTGCCAGCAGTCTTATTGGGGACGGCTTCTACGAGCAGTACTTC; CDR3 protein: CASSLIGDGFYEQYF
V gene: TRBV30; clone size: NA; J gene: TRBJ2-5; D gene: TRBD1; CDR3 DNA: TGTGCCTGGAGTGCCACCCACAGGGGGTCACGGGAGACCCAGTACTTC; CDR3 protein: CAWSATHRGSRETQYF
V gene: TRBV14; clone size: NA; J gene: TRBJ1-2; D gene: NA; CDR3 DNA: TGTGCCAGCAGCCAAGACCAGGGAAGAGGCTACACCTTC; CDR3 protein: CASSQDQGRGYTF